A single sample gave rise to the 14 T cell receptor beta chains below, sequenced in a study of early T cells in non-severe SARS-CoV-2 infection. TCRdb analysed the 5' RACE reads with MiXCR anew, one entry per CDR3 protein. This table holds 50,000 to 65,000 distinct CDR3 sequences, 11% found once. Source: whole blood, taken at baseline. These receptors originate from an adult who was a healthcare worker with PCR-confirmed SARS-CoV-2 infection or an uninfected control (not recorded which).

This clonotype has ten or more counts. The gene calls are TRBV7-8 and TRBJ2-2; D possibly corresponds to TRBD2 (5 bases). In germline, CDR1 is SGHVS, CDR2 FQNEAQ. V was trimmed by 5 bases and J by 4 bases, leaving 14 bases between them. The CDR3 spans 15 residues. The DNA for the CDR3 is TGTGCCAGCAGCAAAAGGTGGGAGAGCACCGGGGAGCTGTTTTTT. As protein: CASSKRWESTGELFF.

This chain links TRBV20-1 with TRBJ2-7; 9 nucleotides match TRBD1. The CDR3 has 16 residues. With V trimmed by 1 base and J by 1 base, 8 bases remained unmatched. Looked up from germline, CDR1 is DFQATT and CDR2 is SNEGSKA (reference sequence). The CDR3 protein is CSARAPGQGLSYEQYF. CDR3 DNA sequence: TGCAGTGCTAGAGCTCCCGGACAGGGGTTATCCTACGAGCAGTACTTC.

This clonotype turned up a few times. This chain joins TRBV7-2 and TRBJ2-7, with TRBD2 matching over 9 bases. The CDR3 contains 15 residues. CDR1 is SGHTA and CDR2 is FQGNSA in the germline V gene. The ends lost 2 bases at V and 4 bases at J; junction bases unmatched: 6. The CDR3 here is CASSLPLAGKYEQYF. The CDR3 coding sequence is TGTGCCAGCAGCTTACCCCTAGCGGGGAAATACGAGCAGTACTTC.

A remark on this clonotype: At one boundary the junction diverges from the germline segment, which might be a read error. This sequence joins TRBV5-6 and TRBJ2-1, with TRBD2 matching over 11 bases. The CDR3 loop spans 15 amino acids. Germline CDR1 reads SGHDT; CDR2 reads YYEEEE. Here the CDR3 DNA reads TGTGCCGGCAGCGCCGGGACTAGCGGATACAATGAGCAGTTCTTC. Protein: CAGSAGTSGYNEQFF. The variable domain in full, completed from reference TRBV5-6 and TRBJ2-1, reads DAGVTQSPTHLIKTRGQQVTLRCSPKSGHDTVSWYQQALGQGPQFIFQYYEEEERQRGNFPDRFSGHQFPNYSSELNVNALLLGDSALYLCAGSAGTSGYNEQFFGPGTRLTVL.

The chain carries TRBV7-6 and TRBJ1-6; D might be TRBD1 (6 bases). Germline CDR1 is SGHVS and CDR2 is FNYEAQ. The CDR3 contains 16 residues. Trimming stripped 3 bases from V and 11 bases from J, with 20 bases between. Here the CDR3 DNA reads TGTGCCAGCAGCTTCTCGACAGGTCTACGGGAGACACCCCTCCACTTT. This codes for CASSFSTGLRETPLHF.

The chain recombines TRBV7-3 with TRBJ2-3, with D hard to call. V lost 2 bases to trimming and J lost 2 bases, with 2 bases between them. This CDR3 contains 12 residues. The V gene's germline CDR1 is SGHTA and CDR2 FQGTGA. The CDR3 bases are TGTGCCAGCAGCTTATACACAGATACGCAGTATTTT. Its translation: CASSLYTDTQYF.

The CDR3 coding sequence is TGCAGTGCTAGTTCATATACACAGGGAGGCGATGAGCAGTTCTTC. Its protein is CSASSYTQGGDEQFF. This rearrangement joins TRBV20-1 to TRBJ2-1; D assignment may be TRBD1 or TRBD2 (6 bases each). V lost 3 bases and J lost 8, with 20 bases in between. Germline V gene sequence: CDR1 DFQATT, CDR2 SNEGSKA (reference sequence). This CDR3 spans 15 amino acids.

This clonotype was detected ten times or more. This chain uses TRBV30 with TRBJ2-7; D is perhaps TRBD1 or TRBD2 (6 bases each). Per the germline V gene, CDR1 is GTSNPN and CDR2 is SVGIG (reference sequence). Trimming removed 3 bases from V and 6 bases from J, with 18 bases in between. The CDR3 loop spans 14 amino acids. The CDR3 bases are TGTGCCTGGAGCCTACAGGGCCTCGGGGGCGAGCAGTACTTC. It codes for CAWSLQGLGGEQYF.

The V call is TRBV27, the J call TRBJ1-1; D gene unclear. CDR1 and CDR2 from the germline V gene are MNHEY and SMNVEV (reference sequence). This CDR3 is built from 13 residues. V was clipped by 3 bases and J by 9 bases, with 14 bases between them. The CDR3 DNA reads TGTGCCAGCAGTTTCGGGCAGAGTTCCCAAGCTTTCTTT. It codes for CASSFGQSSQAFF.

This clonotype has a count of ten or more. The chain joins TRBV3-1 to TRBJ2-7; D perhaps matches TRBD1 (6 bases). Germline values: CDR1 LGHDT, CDR2 YNNKEL (reference sequence). The CDR3 contains 14 residues. Between the trimmed V and J ends, which lost 1 base and 0 bases, there was a span of 7 bases. Here the CDR3 DNA reads TGTGCCAGCAGCCAAGGGGACAACTCCTACGAGCAGTACTTC. Translating gives CASSQGDNSYEQYF.

This clonotype was counted between two and nine times. The chain employs TRBV7-9 and TRBJ2-2, with D tentatively TRBD2 (5 bases). This CDR3 is built from 12 residues. Trimming left V 3 bases short and J 7 bases short, with 6 bases between. The germline V gene encodes CDR1 SEHNR and CDR2 FQNEAQ (reference sequence). In nucleotides, the CDR3 is TGTGCCAGCAGCTTCCGGGGCGGGGAGCTGTTTTTT. Amino acid sequence: CASSFRGGELFF. Filled out from reference TRBV7-9 and TRBJ2-2, the complete variable domain reads DTGVSQNPRHKITKRGQNVTFRCDPISEHNRLYWYRQTLGQGPEFLTYFQNEAQLEKSRLLSDRFSAERPKGSFSTLEIQRTEQGDSAMYLCASSFRGGELFFGEGSRLTVL.

This clonotype has a count of ten or more. This CDR3 is CASSLERGGGTDTQYF. The CDR3 nucleotides read TGTGCCAGCAGCTTAGAACGCGGGGGGGGAACAGATACGCAGTATTTT. V is TRBV7-2 and J is TRBJ2-3; TRBD2 aligns across 9 bases. V was clipped by 1 base and J by 3 bases; unmatched bases: 5. Germline V gene data show CDR1 as SGHTA and CDR2 as FQGNSA. This CDR3 has 16 residues.

This chain connects TRBV30 to TRBJ1-2, with D hard to call. CDR1 is GTSNPN and CDR2 is SVGIG in the germline V gene (reference sequence). V was shortened by 4 bases and J by 5 bases, with 5 bases between the two germline ends. CDR3 length: 10 residues. CDR3 in amino acids: CAWKLYGYTF. CDR3 bases: TGTGCCTGGAAACTATATGGCTACACCTTC.

This clonotype was counted between two and nine times. V usage is TRBV5-4 and J usage is TRBJ2-5; D ambiguous. The V and J ends lost 3 bases and 3 bases respectively, with 15 bases between them. The V gene's germline CDR1 is SGHNT and CDR2 YYREEE (reference sequence). The CDR3 is 15 residues long. CDR3 sequence: CASSSVGKREETQYF. The CDR3 coding sequence is TGTGCCAGCAGCTCTGTGGGGAAGAGAGAAGAGACCCAGTACTTC.